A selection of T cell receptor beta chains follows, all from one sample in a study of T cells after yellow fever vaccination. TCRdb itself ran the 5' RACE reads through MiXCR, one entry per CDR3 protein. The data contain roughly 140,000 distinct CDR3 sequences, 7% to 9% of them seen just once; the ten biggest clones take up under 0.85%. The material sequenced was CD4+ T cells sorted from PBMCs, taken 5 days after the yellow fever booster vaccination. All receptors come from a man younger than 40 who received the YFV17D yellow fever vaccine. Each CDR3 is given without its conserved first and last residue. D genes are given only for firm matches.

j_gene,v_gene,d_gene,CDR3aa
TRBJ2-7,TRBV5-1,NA,ASSQTTRREQY
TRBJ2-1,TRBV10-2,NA,ASSGVKNEQF
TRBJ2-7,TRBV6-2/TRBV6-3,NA,ASSRDAGSYEQY
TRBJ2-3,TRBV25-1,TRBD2,ASSVPKSGADTQY
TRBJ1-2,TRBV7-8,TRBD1,ASSPGQETNYGYT
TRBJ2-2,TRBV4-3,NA,ASSQDGYAGELF
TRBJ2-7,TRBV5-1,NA,ASSLGRGDSYEQY
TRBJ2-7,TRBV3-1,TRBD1,ASSRQGAYEQY
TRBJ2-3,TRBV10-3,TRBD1,AIGLRGPRGADTQY
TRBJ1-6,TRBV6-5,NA,ASSYSMADNSPLH
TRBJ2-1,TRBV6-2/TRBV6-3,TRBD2,ASSRGLAGVSYNEQF
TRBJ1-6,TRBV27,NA,ASSGISVPSPLH
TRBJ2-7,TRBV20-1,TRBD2,SAGRLAGEYEQY
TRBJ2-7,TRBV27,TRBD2,ASSLGFSASGSYEQY
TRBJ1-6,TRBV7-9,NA,ASTSWENSPLH